The T cell receptor (beta chain) described here comes from a study of shared clonotypes between healthy human individuals (dated by TCRdb to 2020 to 2022). About the full investigation: Three men and two women, aged 18 to 49 years, made up the cohort. Per donor, three plates each were used for CD4 naive and CD4 memory, two for CD8 naive, and one for CD8 memory. Blood TCR repertoires of a handful of healthy adults were deeply sequenced to estimate repertoire size and the extent of clonotype sharing between individuals. To increase sequencing depth and limit assay-specific biases, TCR repertoire library preparation and sequencing were carried out by different laboratories using diverse techniques. Each donor's leukapheresis produced roughly between about 0.9 and 9.5 billion PBMCs. On the study overall, not on this receptor specifically: Only blood was sampled, and tissue TCR repertoires likely differ from those in blood. Across a handful of donors, roughly 5.1% of naive CD4, 3.5% of naive CD8, 2.3% of memory CD4, and under 0.45% of memory CD8 clonotypes were shared. Compared with non-shared clonotypes, clonotypes shared by all four sorted-subset donors had higher generation probabilities. The small number of donors limited the genetic and exposure-history diversity represented. Rarefaction of sorted-subset datasets indicated incomplete sequencing despite the large sequencing depth. Naive subsets generally had larger estimated clonotype richness than memory subsets did. Pairwise subsampling indicated that sequencing depth was expected to affect the degree of clonotype sharing among donors.

V sheds 4 bases and J sheds 10 bases, leaving 14 bases between their ends. The CDR3 contains 13 residues, cysteine and phenylalanine counted. CDR3 DNA only is kept here, 39 bases in frame from base 1. Based on the germline V gene (reference sequence), the CDR1 and CDR2 sequences are LNHDA and SQIVND. CD8 naive samples were CD45RO-negative cells positively selected for CCR7, giving a CD45RA+CCR7+ population that excluded TemRA cells. The donors were healthy, HIV-negative adults who had no recently reported acute infections or vaccinations. All donors were Caucasian adults living in Nashville, Tennessee, USA. Blood was collected by leukapheresis, and PBMCs were isolated by Ficoll-Histopaque density gradient centrifugation and then cryopreserved in liquid nitrogen vapor phase. Analytical flow cytometry was used to check the purity and quantity of each magnetically sorted T cell population. Genomic DNA was isolated from each sorted fraction and quantified by UV absorbance on a Nanodrop 2000c.

Of note for this clone: Its antigen remains unidentified. Base-call qualities are not available, and no considerably larger clone is one nucleotide away.

TCR CDR3 regions were amplified from genomic DNA by multiplex PCR using the deep immunoSEQ assay. Genomic DNA extracted from each cell subset was distributed evenly over all wells of several immunoSEQ 96-well plates, and each plate served as one replicate. For sorted subsets, about 200 ng genomic DNA, equal to 25,000 to 35,000 T cell genomes, was loaded into each replicate PCR. Purified libraries were quantified with a Qubit 3.0 fluorometer, sized on a Bioanalyzer 2100, and re-quantified with the KAPA Library Quantification kit. Every immunoSEQ 96-well plate was sequenced on a dedicated single-read 150-cycle Illumina NextSeq 550 flow cell. From the authors' description of their analysis: Because the immunoSEQ output held only junctional sequences and lacked quality scores, the filtering could not match the filtering applied to full-length reads. To assign V/J genes and CDR3, sequences were annotated using PyIR, a Python wrapper for IgBLAST v1.9, with IMGT germline references. Reads with weak V/J assignments (E-value above 1e-6), missing CDR3, stop codons, out-of-frame junctions, or ambiguous translated residues were removed. A V3J clonotype was defined by an identical inferred V gene, J gene, and CDR3 amino acid sequence. The percentage overlap between two repertoires was calculated by dividing the number of shared unique clonotypes by the size of the smaller repertoire. Three approaches were used to assess repertoire richness: RTK rarefaction, the Chao1 estimator, and Recon v2.1 estimates of unobserved clonotypes. Generation probabilities were computed with OLGA for all TCRbeta clonotypes obtained by the gDNA method from a few donors. TCRdb retrieved this table from immuneACCESS and kept in-frame rearrangements only. Not all clones are present; in checked studies, unresolved V genes account for under half, and no reason is known for the remainder. From that table come the V and J calls and clone size; the DNA was used to work out D and trimming. In all, the sample holds about 2.2 million clones, and 90% to 95% of those were seen once. The ten largest account for 1.5% to 2% of the sample.

The material sequenced was naive CD8+ T cells from PBMCs. The sample's cell subset or site, from its label and the paper: CD45RA+CCR7+. This clonotype originated in a man younger than 35 in good health. Some clones in this sample may be carry-over from other donors' samples. This sequence uses TRBV19 and TRBJ2-1; no D gene call is confident. The sequenced DNA: TGTGCCAGTAGTACCAGTATAAGTCGGGAGCAGTTCTTC. This codes for CASSTSISREQFF.